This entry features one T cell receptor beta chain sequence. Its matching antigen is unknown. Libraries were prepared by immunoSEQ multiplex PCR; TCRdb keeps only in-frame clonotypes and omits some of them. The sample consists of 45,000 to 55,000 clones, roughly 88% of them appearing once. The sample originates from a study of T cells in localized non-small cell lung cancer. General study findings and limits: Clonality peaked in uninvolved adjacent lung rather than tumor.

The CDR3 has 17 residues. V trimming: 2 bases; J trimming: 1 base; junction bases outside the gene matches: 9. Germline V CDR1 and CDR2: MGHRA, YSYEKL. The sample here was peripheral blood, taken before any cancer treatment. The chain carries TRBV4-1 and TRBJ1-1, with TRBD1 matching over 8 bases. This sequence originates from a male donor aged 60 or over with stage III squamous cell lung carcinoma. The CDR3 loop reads CASSQLPTGAANTEAFF. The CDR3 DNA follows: TGCGCCAGCAGCCAACTCCCGACAGGGGCCGCGAACACTGAAGCTTTCTTT.